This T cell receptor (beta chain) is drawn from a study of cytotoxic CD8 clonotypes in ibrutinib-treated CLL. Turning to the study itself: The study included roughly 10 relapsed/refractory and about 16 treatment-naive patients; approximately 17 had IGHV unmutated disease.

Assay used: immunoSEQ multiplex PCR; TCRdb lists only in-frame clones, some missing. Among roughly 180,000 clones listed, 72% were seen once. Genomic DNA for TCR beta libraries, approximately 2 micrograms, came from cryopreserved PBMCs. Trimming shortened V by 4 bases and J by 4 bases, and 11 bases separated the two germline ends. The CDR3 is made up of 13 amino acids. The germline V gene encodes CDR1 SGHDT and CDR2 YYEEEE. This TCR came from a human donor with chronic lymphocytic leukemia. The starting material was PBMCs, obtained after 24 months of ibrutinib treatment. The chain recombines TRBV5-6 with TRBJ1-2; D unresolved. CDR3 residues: CASSRRASYGYTF. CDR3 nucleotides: TGTGCCAGCAGCCGTAGGGCAAGCTATGGCTACACCTTC.